This T cell receptor beta chain was identified during a study of blood T cell repertoires in COVID-19. Study information: Donors in the United States, Italy and Spain gave samples during acute or convalescent COVID-19. PBMCs, B-cell-depleted T cells, or T cells provided the cDNA or gDNA that made up the material.

As processed by the authors: It was from reference gene primer amplification that nucleated cell counts were estimated. TCRdb keeps only in-frame clones here, not all; method: immunoSEQ multiplex PCR. That table furnishes V, J and clone size, whereas the DNA furnished D and trimming. The sample consists of fewer than 350,000 clones, roughly nine tenths of them appearing once. Germline values: CDR1 KGHDR, CDR2 SFDVKD. V was pared by 5 bases and J by 8 bases, with 12 bases between. This CDR3 is built from 13 residues. This chain uses TRBV24-1 with TRBJ1-5; D perhaps matches TRBD1 (5 bases). The TCR sequence derives from a woman in her forties who had recovered from COVID-19. Sequenced sample: PBMCs or T cells enriched from blood (not recorded which). The CDR3 loop is CATSVGGREPQHF. CDR3 nucleotides: TGTGCCACCAGTGTCGGGGGTAGAGAGCCCCAGCATTTT.